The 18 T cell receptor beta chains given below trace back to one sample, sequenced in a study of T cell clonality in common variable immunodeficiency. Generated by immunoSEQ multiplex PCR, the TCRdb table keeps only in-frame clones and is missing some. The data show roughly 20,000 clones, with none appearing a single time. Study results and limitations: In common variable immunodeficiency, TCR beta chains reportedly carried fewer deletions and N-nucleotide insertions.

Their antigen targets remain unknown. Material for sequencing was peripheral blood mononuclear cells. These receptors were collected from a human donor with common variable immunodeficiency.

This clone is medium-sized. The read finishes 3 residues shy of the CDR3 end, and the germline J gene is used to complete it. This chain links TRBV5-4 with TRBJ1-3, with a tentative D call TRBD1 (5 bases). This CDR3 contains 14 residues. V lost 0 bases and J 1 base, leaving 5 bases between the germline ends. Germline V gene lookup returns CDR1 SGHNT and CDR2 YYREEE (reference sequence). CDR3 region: CASSLDRSGNTIYF. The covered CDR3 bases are TGTGCCAGCAGCTTGGACAGGTCTGGAAACACC.

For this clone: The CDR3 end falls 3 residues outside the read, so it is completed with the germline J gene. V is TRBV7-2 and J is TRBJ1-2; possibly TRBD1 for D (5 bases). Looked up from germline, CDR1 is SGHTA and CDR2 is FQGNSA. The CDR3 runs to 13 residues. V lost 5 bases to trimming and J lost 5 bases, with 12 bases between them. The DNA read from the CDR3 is TGTGCCAGCAGCACCCCGGGGGGGTATGGC. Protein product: CASSTPGGYG. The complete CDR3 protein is CASSTPGGYGYTF. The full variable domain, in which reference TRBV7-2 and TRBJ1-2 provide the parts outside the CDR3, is GAGVSQSPSNKVTEKGKDVELRCDPISGHTALYWYRQSLGQGLEFLIYFQGNSAPDKSGLPSDRFSAERTGGSVSTLTIQRTQQEDSAVYLCASSTPGGYGYTFGSGTRLTVV.

CDR3: CASSLGGGGNIQYF. CDR3 DNA (partial): TGTGCCAGCAGCTTAGGGGGGGGAGGAAACATT. The chain is built from TRBV7-9 and TRBJ2-4, with 7 nucleotides matching TRBD2. The CDR3 is cut off 3 residues early in the read; its end comes from the germline J gene. CDR1 is SEHNR, CDR2 FQNEAQ, per germline (reference sequence). The CDR3 covers 14 residues. V was pared by 1 base and J by 6 bases, with 3 bases of the junction left unmatched.

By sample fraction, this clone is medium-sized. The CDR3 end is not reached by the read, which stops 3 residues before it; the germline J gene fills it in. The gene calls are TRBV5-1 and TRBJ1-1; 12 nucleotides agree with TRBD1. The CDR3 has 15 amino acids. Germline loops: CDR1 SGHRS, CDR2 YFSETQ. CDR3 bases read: TGCGCCAGCAGCCAAGGGGGGACAGGGGGCTGGGCA. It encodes CASSQGGTGGWA. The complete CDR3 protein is CASSQGGTGGWAAFF. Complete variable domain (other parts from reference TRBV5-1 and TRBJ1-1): KAGVTQTPRYLIKTRGQQVTLSCSPISGHRSVSWYQQTPGQGLQFLFEYFSETQRNKGNFPGRFSGRQFSNSRSEMNVSTLELGDSALYLCASSQGGTGGWAAFFGQGTRLTVV.

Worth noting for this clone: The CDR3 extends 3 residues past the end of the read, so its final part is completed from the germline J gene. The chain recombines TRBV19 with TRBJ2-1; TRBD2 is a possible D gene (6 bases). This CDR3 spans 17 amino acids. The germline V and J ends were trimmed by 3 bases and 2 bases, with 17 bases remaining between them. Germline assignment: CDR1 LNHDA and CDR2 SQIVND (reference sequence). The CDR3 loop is CASSIGKGGATYNEQFF. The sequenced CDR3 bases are TGTGCCAGTAGTATCGGAAAAGGCGGGGCCACCTACAATGAG.

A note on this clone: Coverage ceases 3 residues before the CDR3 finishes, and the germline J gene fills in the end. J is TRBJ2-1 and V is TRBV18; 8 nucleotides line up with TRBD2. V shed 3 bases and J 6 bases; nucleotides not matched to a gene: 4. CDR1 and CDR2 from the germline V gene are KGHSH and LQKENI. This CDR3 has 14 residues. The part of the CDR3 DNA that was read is TGTGCCAGCTCACCTGACCTAGCGGGCAATGAG. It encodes CASSPDLAGNE. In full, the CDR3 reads CASSPDLAGNEQFF.

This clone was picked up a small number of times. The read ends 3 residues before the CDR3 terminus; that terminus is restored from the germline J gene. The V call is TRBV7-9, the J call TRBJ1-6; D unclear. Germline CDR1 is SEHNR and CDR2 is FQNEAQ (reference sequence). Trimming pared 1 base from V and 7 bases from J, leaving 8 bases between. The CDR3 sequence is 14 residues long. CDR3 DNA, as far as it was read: TGTGCCAGCAGCTTAGAGGGCAGCAATTCACCC. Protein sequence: CASSLEGSNSP. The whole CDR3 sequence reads CASSLEGSNSPLHF.

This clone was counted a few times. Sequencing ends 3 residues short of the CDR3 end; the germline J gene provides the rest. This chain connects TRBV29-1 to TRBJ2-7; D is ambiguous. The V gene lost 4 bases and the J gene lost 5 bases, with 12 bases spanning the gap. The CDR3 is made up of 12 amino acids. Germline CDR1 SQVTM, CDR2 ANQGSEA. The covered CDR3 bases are TGCAGCGTTGTCGAAACAGTCGACGAG. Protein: CSVVETVDE. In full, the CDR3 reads CSVVETVDEQYF.

The DNA read from the CDR3 is TGTGCCTGGACCCGGCTGGACAGACCTAGCACAGATACG. This translates into CAWTRLDRPSTDT. The CDR3 as a whole reads CAWTRLDRPSTDTQYF. This chain uses TRBV30 with TRBJ2-3, with D tentatively TRBD1 (6 bases). The read ends 3 residues before the CDR3 terminus; that terminus is restored from the germline J gene. Germline CDR1 reads GTSNPN; CDR2 reads SVGIG (reference sequence). V was cut by 4 bases and J by 0 bases, with 17 bases left in between. The length of the CDR3 is 16 residues.

The covered CDR3 bases are TGTGCCAGCAGCTTAGCTACGGGGTACACTGAA. This encodes CASSLATGYTE. The CDR3 reads in full as CASSLATGYTEAFF. The chain links TRBV7-2 to TRBJ1-1, with D unclear. The read comes to an end 3 residues before the CDR3 does, leaving the germline J gene to fill in the end. Germline loops: CDR1 SGHTA, CDR2 FQGNSA. The CDR3 extends over 14 amino acids. V lost 0 bases and J 3 bases, leaving 8 bases between the germline ends.

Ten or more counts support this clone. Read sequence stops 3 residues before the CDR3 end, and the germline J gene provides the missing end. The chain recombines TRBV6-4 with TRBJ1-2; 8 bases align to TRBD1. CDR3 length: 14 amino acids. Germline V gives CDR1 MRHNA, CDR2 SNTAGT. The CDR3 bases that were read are TGTGCCAGCAGTGCCAACCAGGGGGCGAGGGGC. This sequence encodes CASSANQGARG. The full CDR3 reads CASSANQGARGYTF.

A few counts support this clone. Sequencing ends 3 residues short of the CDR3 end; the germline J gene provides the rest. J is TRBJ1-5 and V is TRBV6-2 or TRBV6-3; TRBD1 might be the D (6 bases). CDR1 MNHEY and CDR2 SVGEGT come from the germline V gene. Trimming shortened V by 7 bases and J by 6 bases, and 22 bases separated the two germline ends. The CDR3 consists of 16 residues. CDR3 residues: CASTRPTGPSVQPQHF. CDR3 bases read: TGTGCCAGCACCCGACCGACAGGACCATCGGTTCAGCCC.

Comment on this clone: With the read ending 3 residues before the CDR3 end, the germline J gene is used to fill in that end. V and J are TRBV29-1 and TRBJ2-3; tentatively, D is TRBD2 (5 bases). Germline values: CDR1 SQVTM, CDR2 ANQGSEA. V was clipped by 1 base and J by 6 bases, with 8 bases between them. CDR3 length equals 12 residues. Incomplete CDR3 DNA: TGCAGCGTTGAAGGCGGGTCGGATACG. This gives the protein CSVEGGSDT. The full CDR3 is CSVEGGSDTQYF.

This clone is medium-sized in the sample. The CDR3 loop is CASSFLGRALVFGELFF. The sequenced CDR3 bases are TGTGCCAGCAGTTTCCTTGGGCGGGCCTTAGTCTTCGGGGAG. J is TRBJ2-2 and V is TRBV27; D is perhaps TRBD2 (5 bases). Sequencing ends 3 residues short of the CDR3 end; the germline J gene provides the rest. Deletions cut 3 bases from V and 7 bases from J, with 21 bases between. Looked up from germline, CDR1 is MNHEY and CDR2 is SMNVEV (reference sequence). CDR3 size: 17 residues.

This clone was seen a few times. The covered CDR3 bases are TGTGCCAGCTTATCTGGATGGATTGGGCCGAACACCGGGGAG. Protein sequence: CASLSGWIGPNTGE. The whole CDR3 sequence reads CASLSGWIGPNTGELFF. The genes are TRBV6-2 or TRBV6-3 and TRBJ2-2, with unresolved D. From the germline J gene comes the end of the CDR3, since the read stops 3 residues before it. The length of the CDR3 is 17 residues. Germline CDR1 is MNHEY and CDR2 is SVGEGT. Trimming left V 8 bases short and J 0 bases short, with 19 bases between.

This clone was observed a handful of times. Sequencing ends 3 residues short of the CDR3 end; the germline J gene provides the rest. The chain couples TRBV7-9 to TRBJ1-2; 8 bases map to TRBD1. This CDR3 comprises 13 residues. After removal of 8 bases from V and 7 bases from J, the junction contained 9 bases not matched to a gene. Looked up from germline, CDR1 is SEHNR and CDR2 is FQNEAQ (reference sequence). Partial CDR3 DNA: TGTGCCAGCGGATTACAGGGGGGGGGTGGC. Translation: CASGLQGGGG. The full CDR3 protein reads CASGLQGGGGYTF.

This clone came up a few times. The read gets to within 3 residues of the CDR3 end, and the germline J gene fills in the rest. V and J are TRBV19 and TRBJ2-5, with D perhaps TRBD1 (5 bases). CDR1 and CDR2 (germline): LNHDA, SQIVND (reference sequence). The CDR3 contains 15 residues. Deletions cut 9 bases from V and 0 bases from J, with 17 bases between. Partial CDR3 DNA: TGTGCCAGCCAAGGCTCAGGGTCCTACCAAGAGACC. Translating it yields CASQGSGSYQET. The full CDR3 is CASQGSGSYQETQYF.

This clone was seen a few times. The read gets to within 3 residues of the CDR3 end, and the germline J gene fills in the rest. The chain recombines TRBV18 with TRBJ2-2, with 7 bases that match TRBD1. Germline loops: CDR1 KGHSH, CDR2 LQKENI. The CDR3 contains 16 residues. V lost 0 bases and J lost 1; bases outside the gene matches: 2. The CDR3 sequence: CASSPPRTGNTGELFF. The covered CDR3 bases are TGTGCCAGCTCACCACCGAGGACAGGGAACACCGGGGAG.